The clone carrying this T cell receptor beta chain has only a few counts. Primers: 60 Vbeta forward and 13 Jbeta reverse. The assay was immunoSEQ multiplex PCR, and TCRdb's table has in-frame clones only and misses some. The sample lists approximately 120,000 clones; around 72% were seen once. These data belong to a study of cytomegalovirus exposure and HLA in healthy donors. Sequences were obtained from PBMCs. The receptor was derived from a woman aged 50 to 65 in good health and CMV-seropositive.

CDR3 DNA: TGCAGCGACAAGGGACAGCCCACAGATACGCAGTATTTT. Residues: CSDKGQPTDTQYF. This chain connects TRBV29-1 to TRBJ2-3, with TRBD1 identical over 7 bases. After removal of 7 bases from V and 2 bases from J, the junction contained 6 bases not matched to a gene. The germline V gene has CDR1 SQVTM and CDR2 ANQGSEA. CDR3 length: 13 residues.